This entry concerns a single T cell receptor beta chain. What it binds is not known. Reverse transcription of extracted RNA yielded cDNA, which provided the sequencing template. Sequencing used immunoSEQ multiplex PCR; TCRdb keeps in-frame clones, though not all of them. This table holds around 190,000 clones, under 80% found once. These data come from a study of CD8+ T cells in alopecia areata. Germline CDR1 is MRHNA and CDR2 is SNTAGT. The CDR3 loop spans 15 amino acids. The ends lost 0 bases at V and 7 bases at J; junction bases unmatched: 1. The sample's treatment: oral pan-JAK inhibitor, 5-10 mg twice daily. Lesional scalp tissue (obtained by punch biopsy) and peripheral blood were collected from alopecia areata patients. The study's findings and limits: Scalp clonality and expanded CD8+ clones among the top 100 fell significantly with tofacitinib. Uncertain still, given a single nonresponder, is whether baseline CD8+ expansion links to response.

The chain is built from TRBV6-4 and TRBJ1-6; 9 bases map to TRBD1. Sample: CD4+ T cells sorted from blood, taken around week 47, from a patient treated with tofacitinib. This TCR was recovered from a human donor with alopecia areata. CDR3 in amino acids: CASSDSTGGNSPLHF. The CDR3 DNA follows: TGTGCCAGCAGTGACTCGACAGGGGGAAATTCACCCCTCCACTTT.